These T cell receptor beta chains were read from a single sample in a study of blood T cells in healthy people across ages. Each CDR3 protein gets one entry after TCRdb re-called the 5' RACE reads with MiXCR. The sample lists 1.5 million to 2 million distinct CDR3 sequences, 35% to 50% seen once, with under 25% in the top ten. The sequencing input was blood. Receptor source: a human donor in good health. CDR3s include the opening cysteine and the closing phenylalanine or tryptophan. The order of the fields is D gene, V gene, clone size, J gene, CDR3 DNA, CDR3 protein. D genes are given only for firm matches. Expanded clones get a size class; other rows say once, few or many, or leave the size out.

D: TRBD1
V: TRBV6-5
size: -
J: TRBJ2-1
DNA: TGTGCCAGCAACACCGGGACAGGGCCATCCAATGAGCAGTTCTTC
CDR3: CASNTGTGPSNEQFF

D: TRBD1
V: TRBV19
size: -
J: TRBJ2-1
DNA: TGTGCCAGTAACCCGACAGGGGTCAATGAGCAGTTCTTC
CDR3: CASNPTGVNEQFF

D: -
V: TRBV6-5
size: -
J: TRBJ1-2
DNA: TGTGCCAGCAGTCTTCAGGAGAAGGGCTATGGCTACACCTTC
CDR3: CASSLQEKGYGYTF

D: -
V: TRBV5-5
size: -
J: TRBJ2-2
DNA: TGTGCCAGCAGCCCCGAGGGCGGGGAGCTGTTTTTT
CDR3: CASSPEGGELFF

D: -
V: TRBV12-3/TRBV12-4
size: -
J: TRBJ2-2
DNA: TGTGCCAGCAGTTTCCGGGGCCGGTGGACCGGGGAGCTGTTTTTT
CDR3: CASSFRGRWTGELFF

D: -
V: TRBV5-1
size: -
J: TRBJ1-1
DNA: TGCGCCAGCAGCGCGTGGGTAGGGGAGAACACTGAAGCTTTCTTT
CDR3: CASSAWVGENTEAFF

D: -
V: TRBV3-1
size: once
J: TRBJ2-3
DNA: TGTGCCAGCAGGAAGATTCCGGGACCCGTAGTGCTAGATACGCAGTATTTT
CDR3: CASRKIPGPVVLDTQYF

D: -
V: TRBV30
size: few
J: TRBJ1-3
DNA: TGTGCCTGGGCGATCGGAAACACCATATATTTT
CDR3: CAWAIGNTIYF

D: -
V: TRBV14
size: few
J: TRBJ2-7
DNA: TGTGCCAGCAGCCAATACAGGGACCCCTACGAGCAGTACTTC
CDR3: CASSQYRDPYEQYF

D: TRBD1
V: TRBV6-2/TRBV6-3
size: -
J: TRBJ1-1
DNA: TGTGCCAGCAGGCCGGGACAGACGAACACTGAAGCTTTCTTT
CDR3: CASRPGQTNTEAFF

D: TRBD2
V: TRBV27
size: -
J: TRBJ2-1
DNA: TGTGCCAGCAGTATACCTAGCGGGGGTAGTATATGGGAGCAGTTCTTC
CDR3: CASSIPSGGSIWEQFF

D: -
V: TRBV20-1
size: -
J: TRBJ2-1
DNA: TGCAGTGCTAGAGGTCGTTTAGGGGAAAGGTCCTACAATGAGGAGTTCTTC
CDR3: CSARGRLGERSYNEEFF

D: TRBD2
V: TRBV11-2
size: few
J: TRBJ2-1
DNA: TGTGCCAGCAGCTTAGCCCCTAGCGGGGCCTCTAGTGAGCAGTTCTTC
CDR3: CASSLAPSGASSEQFF

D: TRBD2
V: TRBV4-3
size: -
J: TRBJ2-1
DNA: TGCGCCAGCAGCCAAGTGGGGACTAGATACAATGAGCAGTTCTTC
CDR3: CASSQVGTRYNEQFF

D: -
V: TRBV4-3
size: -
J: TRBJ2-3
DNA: -
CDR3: CASSQVAFGTSGGARDTRYF

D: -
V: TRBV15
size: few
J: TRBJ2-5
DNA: TGTGCCACCAGCAGAACAGGGATGGGAGAGACCCAGTACTTC
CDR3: CATSRTGMGETQYF

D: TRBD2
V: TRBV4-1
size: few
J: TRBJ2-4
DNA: TGCGCCAGCAGCCAAGTCCTAGCGGGGACCAAAAACATTCAGTACTTC
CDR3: CASSQVLAGTKNIQYF

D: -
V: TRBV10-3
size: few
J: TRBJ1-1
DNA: TGTGCCATCAGTGAGTCGACTGGGTTGGGAACAAATACTGAAGCTTTCTTT
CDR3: CAISESTGLGTNTEAFF

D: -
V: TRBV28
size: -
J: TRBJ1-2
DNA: TGTGCCAGCAGGAGACCGAGCTATGGCTACACCTTC
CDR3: CASRRPSYGYTF

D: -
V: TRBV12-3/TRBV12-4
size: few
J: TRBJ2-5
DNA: TGTGCCAGCAGTCCCGGCCCGATGGGGGCCGAAGAGACCCAGTACTTC
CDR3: CASSPGPMGAEETQYF

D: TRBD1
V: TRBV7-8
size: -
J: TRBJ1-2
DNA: TGTGCCAGCAGACGGGACAGGGCCGGCGCTGATGGCTACACCTTC
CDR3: CASRRDRAGADGYTF

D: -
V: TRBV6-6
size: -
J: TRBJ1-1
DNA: TGTGCCAGCAGTTACAATGAGGAGAACACTGAAGCTTTCTTT
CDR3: CASSYNEENTEAFF

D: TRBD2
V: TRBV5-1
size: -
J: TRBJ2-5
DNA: TGCGCCAGCAGCTTGCAGGGACTAGCGGGGAGTATCCAAGAGACCCAGTACTTC
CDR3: CASSLQGLAGSIQETQYF

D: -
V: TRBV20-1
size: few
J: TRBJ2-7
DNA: TGCAGTGCCACGGACTTCTACGAGCAGTACTTC
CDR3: CSATDFYEQYF

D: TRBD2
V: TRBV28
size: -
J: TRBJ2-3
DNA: TGTGCCAGCAGGCGGGGGACTAGCGGGAGAGATACGCAGTATTTT
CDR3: CASRRGTSGRDTQYF

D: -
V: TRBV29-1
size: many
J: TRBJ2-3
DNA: TGCAGCGTTGAAGGACTTTCAGATACGCAGTATTTT
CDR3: CSVEGLSDTQYF